This T cell receptor (beta chain) was sequenced for a study of spatial heterogeneity in lung cancer. Study overall: Detection consistently captured more beta-chain sequences than alpha-chain sequences. Whole-study results and caveats: Among blood samples, ubiquitous expanded tumor TCRs appeared more at resection than at follow-up.

The V end was cut by 6 bases, the J end by 0 bases, with 11 bases between. Germline CDR1 reads LGHDT; CDR2 reads YNNKEL (reference sequence). The CDR3 has 14 residues. TCRdb ran MiXCR on the 5' RACE reads and lists one entry per CDR3 protein. The sample lists about 14,000 distinct CDR3 sequences; around 10% were seen once. This clonotype was observed many times. The target antigen is unknown. This sample's time point: sample taken at primary tumor resection. Sequencing of whole RNA from tumor, nontumor lung or frozen PBMC involved no sorting. A total of approximately 75 untreated early-stage non-small cell lung cancer patients served as donors.

The sample consisted of PBMCs, taken at surgery. The receptor was derived from a male donor with early-stage non-small cell lung cancer. The chain joins TRBV3-1 to TRBJ1-1, with D possibly matching TRBD1 (5 bases). The CDR3 DNA sequence: TGTGCCAGCAGGGGACCGCTCTTGAACACTGAAGCTTTCTTT. Protein product: CASRGPLLNTEAFF. Based on the CDR3 plus reference TRBV3-1 and TRBJ1-1, the full variable domain is DTAVSQTPKYLVTQMGNDKSIKCEQNLGHDTMYWYKQDSKKFLKIMFSYNNKELIINETVPNRFSPKSPDKAHLNLHINSLELGDSAVYFCASRGPLLNTEAFFGQGTRLTVV.